A selection of T cell receptor beta chains follows, all from one sample in a study of cytomegalovirus exposure and HLA in healthy donors. Sequencing was performed with immunoSEQ multiplex PCR; in TCRdb, only in-frame clones are kept and a portion is missing. The listing records under 130,000 clones. Sample: PBMCs. The receptors shown here come from a man in his fifties in good health and CMV-seronegative. Each CDR3 is given without its conserved first and last residue. The order of the fields is V gene, CDR3 protein.

v_call: TRBV18; cdr3_aa: ASSRTDSNQPQH
v_call: TRBV30; cdr3_aa: AWSRPGRYEQY
v_call: TRBV4-2; cdr3_aa: ASSPTPQGNTEAF
v_call: TRBV4-1; cdr3_aa: ASSQDGRDDEQF
v_call: TRBV7-2; cdr3_aa: ASSSTGTGRAGELF
v_call: TRBV11-2; cdr3_aa: ASSLERTERGEAF
v_call: TRBV5-4; cdr3_aa: ASSLDSYGYT
v_call: TRBV25-1; cdr3_aa: ASSDLRDSPLH
v_call: TRBV11-3; cdr3_aa: ASSFLGTPNYGYT
v_call: TRBV19; cdr3_aa: ASKSPQFSNYGYT
v_call: TRBV7-9; cdr3_aa: ASSDPGPQH
v_call: TRBV5-4; cdr3_aa: ASSPGVGQGTDTQY
v_call: TRBV5-1; cdr3_aa: ASSPGGSETQY
v_call: TRBV15; cdr3_aa: ATSRDRSGYT
v_call: TRBV30; cdr3_aa: ACTSGVGSSYNEQF
v_call: TRBV4-3; cdr3_aa: ASSRLLAGEGNEQF
v_call: TRBV6-5; cdr3_aa: ASSGTGNQPQH
v_call: TRBV6-5; cdr3_aa: ASSYGGTQY
v_call: TRBV4-3; cdr3_aa: ASSQDVVGLGVEKLF
v_call: TRBV6-6; cdr3_aa: ASSKGQGNTEAF
v_call: TRBV29-1; cdr3_aa: SAKDRGYTEAF
v_call: TRBV6-1; cdr3_aa: ASSEISRGGEKLF
v_call: TRBV2; cdr3_aa: ASRKEQGASYEQY
v_call: TRBV6-5; cdr3_aa: ASSSFHRGSQETQY